What follows is one T cell receptor beta chain and its context. Measured with immunoSEQ multiplex PCR; TCRdb has only the in-frame clones, and not every one. Of 13,000 to 15,000 clones in the sample, 74% were seen once. The sample originates from a study of graft-versus-host responses after intestinal transplantation. V lost 1 base to trimming and J lost 4 bases, with 17 bases between them. The CDR3 loop spans 16 amino acids. Germline V gene lookup returns CDR1 GTSNPN and CDR2 SVGIG (reference sequence). Both intraepithelial and lamina propria lymphocytes were released by processing graft tissue. The chain carries TRBV30 and TRBJ2-1; perhaps TRBD2 as D (6 bases). The source was ileum tissue, collected 16 days after intestinal transplant. The receptor was derived from a human patient who received an intestinal transplant, so some T cells may come from the graft donor. DNA of the CDR3: TGTGCCTGGAGTGACGGGACTCCAAGTACATACAATGAGCAGTTCTTC. It codes for CAWSDGTPSTYNEQFF.